This T cell receptor (beta chain) emerged from a study of T cell repertoires in cytomegalovirus infection (dated by TCRdb to about 2019). In terms of the full investigation: Alongside well-studied HLA-B-restricted epitopes, the peptide stimulations were aimed at recently identified HLA-C-restricted CMV epitopes, whose presentation resists viral immunomodulation. Donor HLA type was relevant to the analysis, as public TCR beta signatures indicated carriage of CMV infection together with the matching HLA type.

What the study reported, not specific to this receptor: In the ex vivo response, HLA-C-restricted CMV-specific TCR beta clonotypes were dominant, and in two of eight donors the single most frequent clonotype came from this HLA-C-restricted group. Cumulative frequency of public TCR beta family members discriminated carriers of CMV infection plus the relevant HLA type in this cohort and an independent 352-donor cohort.

Sequenced using an Illumina HiSeq 1500. TCRdb passed the public sequencing reads through fastp at Q25 and MiXCR, retaining productive beta sequences. CDR3 protein duplicates are merged, each entry listing the most common genes and DNA. Recorded for this sample are hundreds of thousands of distinct CDR3 sequences; roughly a third of them occurred a single time. The ten largest clonotypes hold about 20% of the sample. Comments on this clonotype: The antigen this receptor binds is unknown. Base qualities are not at hand, and no much larger clone is one base apart.

What the treatment or condition label conveys for this sample: in vitro stimulation with specific CMV peptide epitopes to enrich CMV-specific T cells. The sequence came from a human donor in good health (CMV status not recorded). Some clones in this sample may be carry-over from other donors' samples. The sequences come from cultured PBMCs, collected from culture after CMV antigen stimulation.

The nucleotide sequence reads TGTGCCAGCAGTTACTCTGAGGGGGCTAAGGCCGGGGAGCTGTTTTTT. Translated, it gives CASSYSEGAKAGELFF. The chain is assembled from TRBV6-6 and TRBJ2-2, and TRBD1 matches 7 of the central bases. The CDR3 holds 16 amino acids from the cysteine to the phenylalanine. Only the CDR3 region is kept as DNA, spanning 48 bases read in frame from base 1. V loses 0 bases at its end and J loses 6 bases; junction bases beyond the gene matches: 7. CDR1 MNHNY and CDR2 SVGAGI were looked up in the germline V gene (reference sequence).